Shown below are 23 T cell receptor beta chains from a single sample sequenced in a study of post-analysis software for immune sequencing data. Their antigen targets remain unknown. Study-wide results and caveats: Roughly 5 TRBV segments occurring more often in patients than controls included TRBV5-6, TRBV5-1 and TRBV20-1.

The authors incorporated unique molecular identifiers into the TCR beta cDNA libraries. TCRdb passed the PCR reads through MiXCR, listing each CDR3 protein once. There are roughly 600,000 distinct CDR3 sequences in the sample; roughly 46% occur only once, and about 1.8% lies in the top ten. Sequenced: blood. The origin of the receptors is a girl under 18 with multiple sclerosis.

Here the CDR3 DNA reads TGTGCCAGCAGCTTATCTAGCGGGGGGCCCAACAATGAGCAGTACTTC. Residues: CASSLSSGGPNNEQYF. V and J are TRBV7-9 and TRBJ2-1; TRBD2 matches 11 bases. The end of the DNA is better explained by TRBJ2-7, so the J call may be wrong. Germline-derived CDR1 and CDR2 are SEHNR and FQNEAQ (reference sequence). This CDR3 contains 16 residues.

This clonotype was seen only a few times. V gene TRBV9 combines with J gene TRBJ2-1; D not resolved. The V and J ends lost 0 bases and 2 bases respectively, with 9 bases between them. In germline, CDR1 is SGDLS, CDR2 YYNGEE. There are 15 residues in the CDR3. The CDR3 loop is CASSVVPEAYNEQFF. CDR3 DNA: TGTGCCAGCAGCGTAGTTCCTGAAGCCTACAATGAGCAGTTCTTC.

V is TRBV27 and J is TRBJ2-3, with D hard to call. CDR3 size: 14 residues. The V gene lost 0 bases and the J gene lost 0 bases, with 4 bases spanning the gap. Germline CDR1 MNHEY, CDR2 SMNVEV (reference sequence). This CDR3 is CASSLSSSTDTQYF. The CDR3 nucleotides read TGTGCCAGCAGTTTATCATCGAGCACAGATACGCAGTATTTT.

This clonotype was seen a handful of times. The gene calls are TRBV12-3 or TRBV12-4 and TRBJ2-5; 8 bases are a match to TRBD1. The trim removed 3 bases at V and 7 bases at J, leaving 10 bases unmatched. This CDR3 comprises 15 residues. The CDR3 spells CASSFWTGLQRTQYF. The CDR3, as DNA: TGTGCCAGCAGTTTCTGGACAGGGCTTCAAAGGACCCAGTACTTC.

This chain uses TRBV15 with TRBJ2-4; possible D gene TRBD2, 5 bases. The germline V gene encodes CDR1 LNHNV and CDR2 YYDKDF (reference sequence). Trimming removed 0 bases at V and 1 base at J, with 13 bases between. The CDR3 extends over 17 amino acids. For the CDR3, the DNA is TGTGCCACCAGCAGAGATGTTGGGAGTATGGCCAAAAACATTCAGTACTTC. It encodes CATSRDVGSMAKNIQYF. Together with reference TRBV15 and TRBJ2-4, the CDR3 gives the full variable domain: DAMVIQNPRYQVTQFGKPVTLSCSQTLNHNVMYWYQQKSSQAPKLLFHYYDKDFNNEADTPDNFQSRRPNTSFCFLDIRSPGLGDTAMYLCATSRDVGSMAKNIQYFGAGTRLSVL.

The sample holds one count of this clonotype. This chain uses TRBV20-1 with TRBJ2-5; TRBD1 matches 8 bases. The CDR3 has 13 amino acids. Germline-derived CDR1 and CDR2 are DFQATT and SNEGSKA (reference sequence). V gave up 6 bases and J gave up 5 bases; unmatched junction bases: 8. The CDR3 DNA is TGCAGTGCCCAAGGGACAGGAGGGGAGACCCAGTACTTC. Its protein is CSAQGTGGETQYF.

The CDR3 reads CTSRTGNTDTQYF. As DNA, the CDR3 is TGTACAAGTCGGACAGGGAACACAGATACGCAGTATTTT. V is TRBV28 and J is TRBJ2-3; 8 bases map to TRBD1. Germline V gene lookup returns CDR1 MDHEN and CDR2 SYDVKM. This CDR3 is built from 13 residues.

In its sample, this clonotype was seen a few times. The CDR3 DNA is TGCAGTGCTAGAGCGTCTAGCGGGGCAAGGGACACCGGGGAGCTGTTTTTT. Its protein is CSARASSGARDTGELFF. The chain employs TRBV20-1 and TRBJ2-2, with TRBD2 identical over 9 bases. This CDR3 is built from 17 residues. Germline-derived CDR1 and CDR2 are DFQATT and SNEGSKA (reference sequence). Losses at the gene ends were 1 base for V and 3 bases for J; bases not matched to a gene: 9.

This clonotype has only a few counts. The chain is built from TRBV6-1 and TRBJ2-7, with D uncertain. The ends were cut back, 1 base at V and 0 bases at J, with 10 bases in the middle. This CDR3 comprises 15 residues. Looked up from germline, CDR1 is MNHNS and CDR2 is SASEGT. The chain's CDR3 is CASSEGQASSYEQYF. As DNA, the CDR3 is TGTGCCAGCAGTGAAGGCCAGGCGAGCTCCTACGAGCAGTACTTC.

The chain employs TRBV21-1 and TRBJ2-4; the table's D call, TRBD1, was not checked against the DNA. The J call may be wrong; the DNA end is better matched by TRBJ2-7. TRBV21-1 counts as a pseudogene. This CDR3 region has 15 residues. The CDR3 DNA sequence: TGTGCCAGCAGCGAAGGTCCAGGGGAGAGCTACGAGCAGTACTTC. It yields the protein CASSEGPGESYEQYF.

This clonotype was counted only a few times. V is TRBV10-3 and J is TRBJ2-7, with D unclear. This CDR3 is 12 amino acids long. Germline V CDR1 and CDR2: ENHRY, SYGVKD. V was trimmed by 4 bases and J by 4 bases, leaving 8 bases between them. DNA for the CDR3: TGTGCCATCAGTGCCGACGGTTACGAGCAGTACTTC. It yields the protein CAISADGYEQYF.

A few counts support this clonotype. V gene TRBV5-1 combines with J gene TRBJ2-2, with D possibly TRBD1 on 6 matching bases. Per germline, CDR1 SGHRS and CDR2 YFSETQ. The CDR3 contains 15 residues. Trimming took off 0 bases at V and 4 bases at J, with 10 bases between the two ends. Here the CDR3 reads CASSLAQGSTGELFF. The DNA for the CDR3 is TGCGCCAGCAGCTTGGCACAGGGTAGCACCGGGGAGCTGTTTTTT.

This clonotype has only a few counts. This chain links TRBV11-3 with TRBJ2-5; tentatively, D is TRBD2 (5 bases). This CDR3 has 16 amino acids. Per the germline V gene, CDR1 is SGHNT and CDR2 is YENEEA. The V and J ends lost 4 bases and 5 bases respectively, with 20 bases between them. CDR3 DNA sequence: TGTGCCAGCAGCTCGAACCGGGAAACCTTCGGGGAGACCCAGTACTTC. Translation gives CASSSNRETFGETQYF. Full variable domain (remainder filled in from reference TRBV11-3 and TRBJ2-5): EAGVVQSPRYKIIEKKQPVAFWCNPISGHNTLYWYLQNLGQGPELLIRYENEEAVDDSQLPKDRFSAERLKGVDSTLKIQPAELGDSAVYLCASSSNRETFGETQYFGPGTRLLVL.

The CDR3 DNA follows: TGTGCCAGCAGCAAAGCGTGGCAGTACTATGGCTACACCTTC. Translated, it gives CASSKAWQYYGYTF. This chain joins TRBV21-1 and TRBJ1-2. TRBV21-1 is given as a pseudogene. The length of the CDR3 is 14 residues.

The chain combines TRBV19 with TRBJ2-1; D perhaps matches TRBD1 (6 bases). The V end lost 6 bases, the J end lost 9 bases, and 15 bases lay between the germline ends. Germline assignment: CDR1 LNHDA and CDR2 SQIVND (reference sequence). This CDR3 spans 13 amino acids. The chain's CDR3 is CASRRPGTPEQFF. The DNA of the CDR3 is TGTGCCAGTAGGAGACCCGGGACACCTGAGCAGTTCTTC.

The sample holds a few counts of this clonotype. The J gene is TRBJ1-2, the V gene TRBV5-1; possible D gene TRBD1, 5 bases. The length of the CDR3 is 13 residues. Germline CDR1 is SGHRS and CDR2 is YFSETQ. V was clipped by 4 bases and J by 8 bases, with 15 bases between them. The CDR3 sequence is CASSPGPLGGYTF. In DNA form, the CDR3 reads TGCGCCAGCAGCCCGGGACCCCTCGGCGGCTACACCTTC.

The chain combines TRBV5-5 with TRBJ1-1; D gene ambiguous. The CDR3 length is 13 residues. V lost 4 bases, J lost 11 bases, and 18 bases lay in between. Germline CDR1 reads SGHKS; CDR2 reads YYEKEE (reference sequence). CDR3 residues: CASSPRTTFRAFF. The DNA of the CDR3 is TGTGCCAGCAGCCCACGGACCACTTTTCGCGCTTTCTTT.

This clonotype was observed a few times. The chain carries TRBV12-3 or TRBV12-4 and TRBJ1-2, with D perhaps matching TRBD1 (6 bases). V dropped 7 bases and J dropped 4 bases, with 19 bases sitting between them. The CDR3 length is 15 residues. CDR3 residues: CASTHPRTAGYGYTF. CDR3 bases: TGTGCCAGCACGCACCCCAGGACAGCAGGCTATGGCTACACCTTC.

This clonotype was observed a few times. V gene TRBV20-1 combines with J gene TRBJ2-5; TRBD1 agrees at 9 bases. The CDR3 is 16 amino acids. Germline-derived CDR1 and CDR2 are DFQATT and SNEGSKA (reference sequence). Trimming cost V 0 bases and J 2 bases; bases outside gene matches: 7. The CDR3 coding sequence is TGCAGTGCTAGAGATCGGTGGGGACAGGGTCAAGAGACCCAGTACTTC. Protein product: CSARDRWGQGQETQYF.

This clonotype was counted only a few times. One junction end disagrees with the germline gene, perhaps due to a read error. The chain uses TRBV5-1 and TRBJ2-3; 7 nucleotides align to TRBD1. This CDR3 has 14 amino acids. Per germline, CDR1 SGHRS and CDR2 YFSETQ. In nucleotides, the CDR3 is TGCGCCGGCAGATTGACAGGGAGTGCAGATACGCAGTATTTT. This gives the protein CAGRLTGSADTQYF.

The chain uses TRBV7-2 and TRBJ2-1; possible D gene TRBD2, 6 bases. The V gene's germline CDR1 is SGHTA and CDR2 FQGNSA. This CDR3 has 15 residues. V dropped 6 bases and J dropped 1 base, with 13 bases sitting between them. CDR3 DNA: TGTGCCAGCAGTATCCTTGGGACTTCCTACAATGAGCAGTTCTTC. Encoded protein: CASSILGTSYNEQFF.

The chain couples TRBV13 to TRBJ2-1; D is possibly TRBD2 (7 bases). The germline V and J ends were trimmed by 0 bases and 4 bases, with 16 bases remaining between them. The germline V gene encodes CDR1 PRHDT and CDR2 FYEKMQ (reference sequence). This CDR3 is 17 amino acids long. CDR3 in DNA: TGTGCCAGCAGCTTAGGCCTGGCGGGGGCTGGTTACAATGAGCAGTTCTTC. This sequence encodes CASSLGLAGAGYNEQFF.

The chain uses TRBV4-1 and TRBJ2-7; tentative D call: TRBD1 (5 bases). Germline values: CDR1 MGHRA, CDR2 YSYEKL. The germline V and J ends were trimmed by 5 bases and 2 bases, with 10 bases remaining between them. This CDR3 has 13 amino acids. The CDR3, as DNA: TGCGCCAGCAGCGACAGACAGACCTACGAGCAGTACTTC. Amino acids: CASSDRQTYEQYF.